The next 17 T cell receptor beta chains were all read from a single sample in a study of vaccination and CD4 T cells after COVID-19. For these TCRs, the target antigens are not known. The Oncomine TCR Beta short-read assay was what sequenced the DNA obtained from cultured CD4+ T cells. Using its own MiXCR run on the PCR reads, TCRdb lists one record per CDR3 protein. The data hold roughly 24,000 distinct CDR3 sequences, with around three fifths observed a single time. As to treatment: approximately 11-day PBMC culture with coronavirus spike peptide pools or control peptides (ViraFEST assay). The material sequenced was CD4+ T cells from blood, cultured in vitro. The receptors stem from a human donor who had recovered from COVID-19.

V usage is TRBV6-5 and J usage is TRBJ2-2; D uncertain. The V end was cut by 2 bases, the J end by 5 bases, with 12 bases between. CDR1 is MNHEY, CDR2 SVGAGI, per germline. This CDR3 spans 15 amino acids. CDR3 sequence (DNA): TGTGCCAGCAGTTACGGGCACTTTAGTACCGGGGAGCTGTTTTTT. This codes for CASSYGHFSTGELFF.

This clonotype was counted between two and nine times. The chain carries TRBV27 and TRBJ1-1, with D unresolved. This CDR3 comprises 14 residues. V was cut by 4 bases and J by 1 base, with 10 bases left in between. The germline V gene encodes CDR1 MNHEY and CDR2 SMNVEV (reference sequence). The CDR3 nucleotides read TGTGCCAGCAGTTATCGCGTACAGAACACTGAAGCTTTCTTT. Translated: CASSYRVQNTEAFF.

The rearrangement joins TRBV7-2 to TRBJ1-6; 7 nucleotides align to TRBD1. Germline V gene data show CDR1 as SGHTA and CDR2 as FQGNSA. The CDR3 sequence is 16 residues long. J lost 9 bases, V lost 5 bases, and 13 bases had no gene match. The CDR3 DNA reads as TGTGCCAGCAGCCCCCGGGAGGGGGCAGATATTTCACCCCTCCACTTT. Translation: CASSPREGADISPLHF.

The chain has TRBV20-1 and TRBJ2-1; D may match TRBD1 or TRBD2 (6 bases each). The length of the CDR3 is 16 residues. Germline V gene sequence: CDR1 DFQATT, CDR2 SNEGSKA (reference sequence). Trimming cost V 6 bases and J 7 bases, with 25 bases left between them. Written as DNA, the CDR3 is TGCAGTGCCCCAGGTATCGAGGGGGGTATCAGAAATGAGCAGTTCTTC. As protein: CSAPGIEGGIRNEQFF.

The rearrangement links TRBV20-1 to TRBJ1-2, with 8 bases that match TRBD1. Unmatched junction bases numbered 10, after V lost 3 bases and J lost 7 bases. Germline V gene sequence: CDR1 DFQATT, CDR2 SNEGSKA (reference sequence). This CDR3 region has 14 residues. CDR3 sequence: CSARLDRGIGGYTF. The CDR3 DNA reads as TGCAGTGCTAGGCTCGACAGGGGTATCGGTGGCTACACCTTC.

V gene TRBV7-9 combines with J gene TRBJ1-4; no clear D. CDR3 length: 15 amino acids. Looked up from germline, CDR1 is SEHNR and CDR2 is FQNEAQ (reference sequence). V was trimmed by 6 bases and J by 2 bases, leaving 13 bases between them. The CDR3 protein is CASSPKAGTNEKLFF. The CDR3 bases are TGTGCCAGCAGTCCCAAGGCCGGGACTAATGAAAAACTGTTTTTT.

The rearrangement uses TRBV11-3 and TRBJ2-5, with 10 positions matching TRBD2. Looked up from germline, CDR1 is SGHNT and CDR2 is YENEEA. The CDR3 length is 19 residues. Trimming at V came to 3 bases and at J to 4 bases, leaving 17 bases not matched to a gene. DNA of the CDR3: TGTGCCAGCAGCTTGCGGGTTCTCAAGGGTAGCGGGAGGTTAGAGACCCAGTACTTC. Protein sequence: CASSLRVLKGSGRLETQYF.

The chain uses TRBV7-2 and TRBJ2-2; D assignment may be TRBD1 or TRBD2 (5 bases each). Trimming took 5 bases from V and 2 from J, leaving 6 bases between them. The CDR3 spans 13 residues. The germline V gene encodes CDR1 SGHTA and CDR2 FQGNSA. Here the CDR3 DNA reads TGTGCCAGCAGCAGGGACAACACCGGGGAGCTGTTTTTT. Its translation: CASSRDNTGELFF.

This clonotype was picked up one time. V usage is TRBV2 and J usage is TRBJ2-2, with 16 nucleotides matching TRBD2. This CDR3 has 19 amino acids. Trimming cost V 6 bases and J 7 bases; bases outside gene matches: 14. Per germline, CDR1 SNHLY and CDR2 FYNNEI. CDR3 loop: CASSGPGLAGGLAGGELFF. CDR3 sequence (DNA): TGTGCCAGCAGCGGCCCGGGACTAGCGGGAGGGCTAGCTGGCGGGGAGCTGTTTTTT.

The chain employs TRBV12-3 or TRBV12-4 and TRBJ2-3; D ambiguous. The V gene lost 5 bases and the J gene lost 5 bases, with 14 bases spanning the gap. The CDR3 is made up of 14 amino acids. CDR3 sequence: CASSTMRNQDTQYF. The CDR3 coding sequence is TGTGCCAGCAGTACGATGCGGAACCAAGATACGCAGTATTTT.

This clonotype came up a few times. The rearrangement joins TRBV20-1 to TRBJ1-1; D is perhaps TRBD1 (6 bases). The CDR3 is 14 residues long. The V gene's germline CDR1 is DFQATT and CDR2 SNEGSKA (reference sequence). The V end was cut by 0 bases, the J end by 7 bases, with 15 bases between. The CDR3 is CSARDPRGGLEAFF. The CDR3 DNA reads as TGCAGTGCTAGAGATCCCCGGGGGGGGCTTGAAGCTTTCTTT.

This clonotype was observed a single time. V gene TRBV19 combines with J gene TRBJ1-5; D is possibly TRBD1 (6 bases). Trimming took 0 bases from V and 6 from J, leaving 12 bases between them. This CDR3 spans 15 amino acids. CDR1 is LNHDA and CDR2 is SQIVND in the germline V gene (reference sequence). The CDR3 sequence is CASSIDQGLGQPQHF. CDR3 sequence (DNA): TGTGCCAGTAGTATAGACCAGGGGCTCGGTCAGCCCCAGCATTTT. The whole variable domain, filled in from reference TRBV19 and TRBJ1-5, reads DGGITQSPKYLFRKEGQNVTLSCEQNLNHDAMYWYRQDPGQGLRLIYYSQIVNDFQKGDIAEGYSVSREKKESFPLTVTSAQKNPTAFYLCASSIDQGLGQPQHFGDGTRLSIL.

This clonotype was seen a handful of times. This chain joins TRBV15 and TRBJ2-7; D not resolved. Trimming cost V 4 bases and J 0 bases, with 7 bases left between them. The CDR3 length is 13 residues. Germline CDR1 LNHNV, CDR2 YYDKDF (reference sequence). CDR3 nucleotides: TGTGCCACCAGCACGGCAGACTCCTACGAGCAGTACTTC. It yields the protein CATSTADSYEQYF.

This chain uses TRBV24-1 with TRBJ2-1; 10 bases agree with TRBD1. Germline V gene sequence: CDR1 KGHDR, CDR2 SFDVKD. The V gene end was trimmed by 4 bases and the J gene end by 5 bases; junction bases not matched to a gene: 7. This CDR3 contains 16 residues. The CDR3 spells CATSDLGQGLDNEQFF. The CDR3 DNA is TGTGCCACCAGTGACTTGGGACAGGGGCTGGACAATGAGCAGTTCTTC.

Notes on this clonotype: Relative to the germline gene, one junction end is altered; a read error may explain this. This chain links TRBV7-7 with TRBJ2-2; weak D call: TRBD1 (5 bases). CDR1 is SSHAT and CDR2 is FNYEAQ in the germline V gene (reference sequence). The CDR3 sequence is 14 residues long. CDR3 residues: CASSRTLNTGELFF. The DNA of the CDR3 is TGTGCTAGCAGCCGGACACTGAACACCGGGGAGCTGTTTTTT.

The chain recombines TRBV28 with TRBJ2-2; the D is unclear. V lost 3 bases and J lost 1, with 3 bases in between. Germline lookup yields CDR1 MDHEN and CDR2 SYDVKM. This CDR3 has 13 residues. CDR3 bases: TGTGCCAGCAGTTTGGGGAACACCGGGGAGCTGTTTTTT. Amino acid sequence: CASSLGNTGELFF.

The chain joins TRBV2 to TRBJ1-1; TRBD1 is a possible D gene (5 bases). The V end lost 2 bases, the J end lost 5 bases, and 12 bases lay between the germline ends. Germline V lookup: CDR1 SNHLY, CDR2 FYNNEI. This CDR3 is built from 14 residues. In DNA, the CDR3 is TGTGCCAGCAGTGAACGGGCAGGGAGGACTGAAGCTTTCTTT. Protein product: CASSERAGRTEAFF.